This is a list of T cell receptor beta chains from one sample in a study of T cell responses to AZD1222 COVID-19 vaccine. The table came from immunoSEQ multiplex PCR; TCRdb's copy has only in-frame clones and leaves some out. The sample has some 200,000 clones; more than 75% are singletons. Here the sequenced sample was peripheral blood, taken 28 days after the second AZD1222 dose. The origin of the receptors is an adult who received the AZD1222 COVID-19 vaccine. Each CDR3 is given with its conserved first and last residue. D genes are given only for firm matches. Expanded clones are given a class, and other clones once, few, many or no size at all.

j_call d_call v_call clone_size cdr3_aa cdr3_nt
TRBJ1-6 . TRBV6-4 . CASSESSFNSPLHF TGTGCCAGCAGTGAGAGTTCTTTTAATTCACCCCTCCACTTT
TRBJ2-2 TRBD2 TRBV3-1/TRBV3-2 . CASSSRTSGINTGELFF TGTGCCAGCAGCTCCCGGACTAGCGGGATAAACACCGGGGAGCTGTTTTTT
TRBJ2-6 . TRBV2 few CASSEARGANVLTF TGTGCCAGCAGTGAAGCTCGGGGGGCCAACGTCCTGACTTTC
TRBJ2-7 TRBD1 TRBV19 . CASSIGQAYEQYF TGTGCCAGTAGTATCGGACAGGCCTACGAGCAGTACTTC
TRBJ1-1 . TRBV2 . CASSRTANTEAFF TGTGCCAGCAGTAGGACAGCGAACACTGAAGCTTTCTTT
TRBJ2-3 TRBD2 TRBV6-2/TRBV6-3 . CASSPTSGSTDTQYF TGTGCCAGCAGCCCCACTAGCGGAAGCACAGATACGCAGTATTTT
TRBJ2-2 . TRBV6-4 . CASSAARDTGELFF TGTGCCAGCAGTGCTGCCAGGGACACCGGGGAGCTGTTTTTT
TRBJ2-7 TRBD2 TRBV18 . CASSRTHGLAGTYEQYF TGTGCCAGCTCACGCACTCACGGACTAGCGGGGACCTACGAGCAGTACTTC
TRBJ2-7 TRBD2 TRBV7-3 few CASSRTSGSLAEQYF TGTGCCAGCAGCAGAACTAGCGGGAGTCTTGCCGAGCAGTACTTC
TRBJ2-7 . TRBV28 . CASSLTAEQYF TGTGCCAGCAGTTTGACAGCGGAGCAGTACTTC
TRBJ1-1 . TRBV6-5 . CASSPRVRDTEAFF TGTGCCAGCAGCCCCAGGGTGAGGGACACTGAAGCTTTCTTT
TRBJ2-3 . TRBV7-2 . CASSLEGTDTQYF TGTGCCAGCAGCTTAGAGGGGACAGATACGCAGTATTTT
TRBJ2-1 . TRBV21-1 . CASALNEQFF TGTGCCAGCGCCCTTAATGAGCAGTTCTTC
TRBJ2-5 TRBD1 TRBV7-9 . CASSLATGIQETQYF TGTGCCAGCAGCTTAGCGACAGGGATTCAAGAGACCCAGTACTTC
TRBJ2-7 . TRBV6-6 . CASSLHRYEQYF TGTGCCAGCAGTTTACACAGGTACGAGCAGTACTTC
TRBJ2-1 . TRBV7-2 . CASSSPQVAEQFF TGTGCCAGCAGCTCCCCCCAGGTTGCGGAGCAGTTCTTC
TRBJ2-5 . TRBV9 . CASSVDEGSGETQYF TGTGCCAGCAGCGTGGATGAAGGTTCAGGGGAGACCCAGTACTTC
TRBJ2-5 TRBD1 TRBV19 . CASLQRTGGRETQYF TGTGCCAGCCTACAACGAACAGGGGGCCGGGAGACCCAGTACTTC
TRBJ2-1 TRBD1 TRBV5-5 few CASSLLQGSSYNEQFF TGTGCCAGCAGCCTCCTACAGGGGTCCTCCTACAATGAGCAGTTCTTC
TRBJ2-5 . TRBV6-5 . CASSYSFQETQYF TGTGCCAGCAGTTACAGTTTCCAAGAGACCCAGTACTTC
TRBJ2-3 . TRBV19 . CASSIGGRTGDTQYF TGTGCCAGTAGTATTGGGGGTAGAACTGGAGATACGCAGTATTTT
TRBJ2-6 . TRBV6-6 . CASSYTPQGGANVLTF TGTGCCAGCAGTTACACACCACAGGGTGGGGCCAACGTCCTGACTTTC
TRBJ1-2 . TRBV28 . CASSLIPGDYGYTF TGTGCCAGCAGTTTAATCCCAGGGGACTATGGCTACACCTTC
TRBJ1-1 . TRBV28 . CASSAGGNTEAFF TGTGCCAGCAGCGCTGGGGGGAACACTGAAGCTTTCTTT
TRBJ2-2 TRBD2 TRBV7-3 . CASSPRPGGTGELFF TGTGCCAGCAGCCCCCGGCCGGGAGGGACCGGGGAGCTGTTTTTT
TRBJ1-3 . TRBV19 . CARNGGNTIYF TGTGCCAGAAACGGGGGAAACACCATATATTTT
TRBJ1-1 . TRBV15 . CATSIDLGPRGPEAFF TGTGCCACCAGCATTGACCTTGGGCCTCGGGGCCCTGAAGCTTTCTTT
TRBJ2-5 . TRBV30 . CAWNPGAETQYF TGTGCCTGGAACCCCGGGGCGGAGACCCAGTACTTC
TRBJ2-7 . TRBV5-4 . CASSFGTMDYEQYF TGTGCCAGCAGCTTTGGGACCATGGACTACGAGCAGTACTTC
TRBJ2-2 . TRBV7-3 . CASSLEVGAGRENTGELFF TGTGCCAGCAGCTTAGAAGTGGGGGCCGGCAGGGAGAACACCGGGGAGCTGTTTTTT
TRBJ1-5 TRBD1 TRBV7-2 . CASSPGQGEGSYQPQHF TGTGCCAGCAGCCCGGGACAGGGGGAGGGTAGCTATCAGCCCCAGCATTTT
TRBJ2-3 TRBD1 TRBV9 once CASSGTGTHGDTQYF TGTGCCAGCAGCGGGACAGGGACGCACGGAGATACGCAGTATTTT
TRBJ1-1 . TRBV4-1 . CASSHRLTGLEAFF TGCGCCAGCAGCCACCGATTAACAGGGCTAGAAGCTTTCTTT
TRBJ2-7 . TRBV21-1 . CAGTGRGNEQYF TGTGCCGGAACTGGCAGGGGGAACGAGCAGTACTTC
TRBJ2-3 TRBD2 TRBV12-3/TRBV12-4 . CASSLAAPDTQYF TGTGCCAGCAGTCTAGCGGCCCCAGATACGCAGTATTTT
TRBJ2-6 . TRBV6-2/TRBV6-3 . CASSYGGSISGANVLTF TGTGCCAGCAGTTACGGGGGGTCAATCTCTGGGGCCAACGTCCTGACTTTC
TRBJ2-7 TRBD1 TRBV5-5 . CASSLEDRGHEQYF TGTGCCAGCAGCTTGGAGGACAGGGGGCACGAGCAGTACTTC
TRBJ1-1 . TRBV12-3/TRBV12-4 . CASRPGVSEAFF TGTGCCAGCAGACCTGGGGTATCTGAAGCTTTCTTT
TRBJ2-7 TRBD2 TRBV5-4 . CASSLVGGRAYEQYF TGTGCCAGCAGCTTGGTGGGCGGGAGGGCCTACGAGCAGTACTTC
TRBJ2-7 TRBD2 TRBV7-8 . CASRQLAGGFYEQYF TGTGCCAGCAGACAACTAGCGGGAGGATTCTACGAGCAGTACTTC
TRBJ2-5 . TRBV7-8 . CASRTPSQETQYF TGTGCCAGCAGAACGCCCTCCCAAGAGACCCAGTACTTC
TRBJ1-6 . TRBV14 . CASRPRGTNNSPLHF TGTGCCAGCAGGCCCAGAGGGACCAATAATTCACCCCTCCACTTT